This T cell receptor beta chain was sequenced for a study of cytomegalovirus exposure and HLA in healthy donors. Findings and limits, study-wide: Rarity held for most TCR sequences, but there were some public TCRs that occurred in many donors. Accurate predictions that matched the HLA-A and HLA-B alleles of most subjects were reportedly made from TCR beta sequences. The authors later linked a missense DCLRE1C variant to TCR beta V- and J-gene trimming.

Primers for the PCR totalled 60 Vbeta and 13 Jbeta. TCRdb keeps only in-frame clones here, not all; method: immunoSEQ multiplex PCR. The sample lists hundreds of thousands of clones, over 75% occurring once. This clone has only one observation. Antigen: not known. The sample was PBMCs. The receptor's source is a male donor in good health and CMV-seronegative.

CDR3 sequence: CASSLGGSYEQYF. Written as DNA, the CDR3 is TGTGCCAGCAGTTTAGGAGGTTCCTACGAGCAGTACTTC. This chain uses TRBV27 with TRBJ2-7, with D maybe TRBD2 (5 bases). Trimming removed 2 bases from V and 1 base from J, with 6 bases in between. CDR3 length: 13 residues. The germline V gene encodes CDR1 MNHEY and CDR2 SMNVEV (reference sequence).